This T cell receptor (beta chain) was documented in a study of human T cells and chemical hapten exposure. The time point: patch test 2, 6 weeks after DPC sensitization. The treatment is: therapeutic diphenylcyclopropenone sensitization with weekly scalp DPC. The CDR3 covers 14 residues. Looked up from germline, CDR1 is LGHDT and CDR2 is YNNKEL (reference sequence). V lost 6 bases to trimming and J lost 8 bases; unmatched junction nucleotides: 7. Individual cDNA molecules each carried unique molecular identifiers attached by the library. TCRdb analysed the RACE reads with MiXCR anew, one entry per CDR3 protein. The table includes 20,000 to 30,000 distinct CDR3 sequences, 8.5% to 9.5% detected once.

The sample in question was whole blood, obtained in connection with sensitization to the hapten diphenylcyclopropenone (DPC). The clonotype comes from a man aged 25 to 40 with alopecia areata. Some clones in this sample may be carry-over from other donors' samples. The rearrangement links TRBV3-1 to TRBJ1-4; 9 bases are a match to TRBD1. CDR3 DNA sequence: TGTGCCAGCAGGGAGACAGGGGGTGACGAAAAACTGTTTTTT. Protein: CASRETGGDEKLFF.